This T cell receptor beta chain was retrieved from a study of T cells after yellow fever vaccination (dated by TCRdb to about 2019). A note on the overall study: The SMART-Seq v4 Ultra Low Input RNA kit was used to prepare libraries from fractions with low cell numbers. To follow T-cell clones before and after primary and booster YFV17D yellow fever vaccination, bulk TCR alpha and beta repertoires were sequenced over time. Two healthy male donors made up the cohort, one aged 18 to 29 years and the other aged 30 to 40 years. Blood was collected at multiple timepoints before and after primary and secondary immunization, and bulk PBMC replicates and cell subsets were isolated. Findings and caveats that apply to the study as a whole: Because the study included only a couple of donors, the extent to which the findings can be generalized is limited. Computational filtering was needed because FACS-sorted repertoires could contain abundant contaminating clonotypes from the bulk population. After the booster, most of the clones that had expanded following primary vaccination were detected again (almost 98% of CD4 and roughly 90% of CD8), which suggests that memory was broadly maintained. Compared with the primary T-cell response, the secondary T-cell response was faster but weaker, reaching its peak on day 5 rather than on day 15. A small share of clonotypes was detected in both CD4 and CD8 compartments, with the overlap likely arising from convergent recombination.

Spanning cysteine to phenylalanine, the CDR3 consists of 20 amino acids. Just the 60-base CDR3 DNA is kept, in frame starting at base 1. CDR1 and CDR2 are read off the germline V gene as LGHNT and FRNRAP. V is pruned by 0 bases and J by 10 bases, leaving 21 bases of the junction without a gene match. The sample's treatment or condition label, decoded: live attenuated yellow fever vaccine strain. Two biological replicates of bulk PBMCs were collected at each blood-draw timepoint. PBMCs were isolated from peripheral blood using a standard Ficoll-Paque protocol. RNA was extracted with TriZol from bulk PBMCs, CD4 and CD8 fractions, and dextramer-positive and dextramer-negative fractions. TCR cDNA was synthesized by 5'RACE template switching, through which a universal primer site and unique molecular identifiers were introduced. cDNA synthesis was primed from both the TCR alpha and TCR beta constant segments. Library amplification involved two PCR steps, and the second step added sample barcodes and sequencing adapters. Sequencing of the libraries was done on either Illumina HiSeq 2500 (2x100 bp) or NovaSeq (2x150 bp). In the paper's pipeline: MIGEC was used to demultiplex reads and collapse the reads into UMI consensus sequences, and MiXCR was used for V(D)J alignment. Vaccine-responding clonotypes were defined with edgeR using replicate PBMC samples, requiring FDR below 0.01 and a log2 fold change above 5 up to day 15. Bulk clonotypes were assigned CD4 or CD8 identity according to which sequenced CD4 or CD8 repertoire held them at higher abundance. Starting from the raw public reads, TCRdb applied fastp trimming at Q25, assembled clones with MiXCR and retained in-frame beta chains. One record per CDR3 amino acid sequence lists the most common genes and DNA. TCRdb assigned the V and J calls; the authors' analysis was not used. Present in this sample are a few hundred thousand distinct CDR3 sequences, over 15% of which were seen just once. The top ten hold approximately 15% of the sample.

This clonotype was seen only a few times. Its recognized antigen is unknown. One base away there is no much larger clone; base qualities are not given. This TCR was recovered from a man younger than 40 who received the YFV17D yellow fever vaccine. The material was PBMCs, obtained 15 days after the yellow fever booster vaccination. Recombination joined TRBV12-5 with TRBJ2-1, and TRBD1 matches 10 of the central bases. The DNA is TGTGCTAGTGGTTTGGTACCCTTCACAAGACAGGGGGCGATGGTGGGGGAGCAGTTCTTC. Translated, it reads CASGLVPFTRQGAMVGEQFF. The full variable domain, completed from the reference TRBV12-5 and TRBJ2-1 proteins outside the CDR3, reads DARVTQTPRHKVTEMGQEVTMRCQPILGHNTVFWYRQTMMQGLELLAYFRNRAPLDDSGMPKDRFSAEMPDATLATLKIQPSEPRDSAVYFCASGLVPFTRQGAMVGEQFFGPGTRLTVL.